This is a list of T cell receptor beta chains from one sample in a study of cytomegalovirus exposure and HLA in healthy donors. The data were produced by immunoSEQ multiplex PCR, yet TCRdb's version contains in-frame clones alone and is incomplete. Here the sample spans over 150,000 clones, 82% being singletons. Sequenced input: PBMCs. The receptors were gathered from a woman between 50 and 59 years old in good health and CMV-seropositive. Each CDR3 is given without its conserved first and last residue.

TRBJ1-2	TRBV14	ASSPRGYT
TRBJ2-1	TRBV18	ASSPPSLQYNEQF
TRBJ2-7	TRBV19	ASSMQGGVWEQY
TRBJ2-2	TRBV6-5	ASTRGGDTGELF
TRBJ1-4	TRBV4-1	ASSPGQGPSGDEKLF
TRBJ2-3	TRBV18	ASSPYTDTQY
TRBJ2-1	TRBV5-4	ASSLASGVKGEQF
TRBJ1-5	TRBV10-2	ASSDRTGGDQPQH
TRBJ2-3	TRBV25-1	ASTWTSGTDTQY
TRBJ2-7	TRBV14	ASSRLDRDSLEQY
TRBJ1-1	TRBV28	ASSFLGRANTEAF
TRBJ2-1	TRBV21-1	ASSPGHPGRAWDEQF